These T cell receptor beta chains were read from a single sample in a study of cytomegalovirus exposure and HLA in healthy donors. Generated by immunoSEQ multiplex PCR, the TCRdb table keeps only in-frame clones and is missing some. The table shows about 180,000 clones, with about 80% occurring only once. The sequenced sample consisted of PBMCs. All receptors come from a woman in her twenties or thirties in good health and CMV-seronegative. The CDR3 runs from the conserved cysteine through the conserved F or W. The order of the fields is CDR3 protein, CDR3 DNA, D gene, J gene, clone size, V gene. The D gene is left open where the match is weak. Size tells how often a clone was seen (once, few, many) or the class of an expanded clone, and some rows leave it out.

CATTQGDRNTIYF | TGTGCAACCACACAGGGTGATAGAAACACCATATATTTT | NA | TRBJ1-3 | NA | TRBV19
CASSSFIGNEQFF | TGTGCCAGCAGCTCCTTTATCGGGAATGAGCAGTTCTTC | NA | TRBJ2-1 | NA | TRBV13
CASRDGGTVLEQFF | TGTGCCAGCAGGGACGGAGGGACGGTGCTTGAGCAGTTCTTC | NA | TRBJ2-1 | NA | TRBV28
CASSQDLQGFTDTQYF | TGCGCCAGCAGCCAAGATTTGCAGGGTTTCACAGATACGCAGTATTTT | NA | TRBJ2-3 | once | TRBV4-3
CASSLDRVETQYF | TGTGCCAGCAGCTTGGACAGGGTAGAGACCCAGTACTTC | NA | TRBJ2-5 | NA | TRBV5-6
CASSLAGGGPNEQYF | TGTGCCAGCAGCCTCGCCGGGGGGGGGCCCAACGAGCAGTACTTC | TRBD2 | TRBJ2-7 | NA | TRBV7-6
CASSMLFGVPNTGELFF | TGTGCCAGTAGTATGTTATTCGGGGTCCCGAACACCGGGGAGCTGTTTTTT | NA | TRBJ2-2 | once | TRBV19
CASSSTGEGGNTIYF | TGTGCCAGCAGTTCTACAGGGGAAGGAGGAAACACCATATATTTT | TRBD1 | TRBJ1-3 | NA | TRBV6-6
CASSLEGLAGGYEQFF | TGTGCCAGCAGCTTAGAGGGACTAGCGGGAGGGTATGAGCAGTTCTTC | TRBD2 | TRBJ2-1 | NA | TRBV7-6
CASSRTGGAVGETQYF | TGTGCCAGCAGCCGGACAGGGGGCGCGGTAGGAGAGACCCAGTACTTC | TRBD1 | TRBJ2-5 | few | TRBV7-2
CASSGTGGGQPQHF | TGTGCCAGTAGCGGGACAGGGGGGGGTCAGCCCCAGCATTTT | TRBD1 | TRBJ1-5 | NA | TRBV19
CASSLGPSGTAYTYEQYF | TGTGCCAGCAGCTTAGGCCCCTCAGGGACAGCGTACACCTACGAGCAGTACTTC | TRBD1 | TRBJ2-7 | NA | TRBV7-9
CASSPGGAHEQFF | TGTGCCAGCTCACCTGGGGGGGCGCATGAGCAGTTCTTC | NA | TRBJ2-1 | NA | TRBV18
CASSSHLGPGNYGYTF | TGTGCCAGCAGCTCCCACCTTGGGCCCGGAAATTATGGCTACACCTTC | NA | TRBJ1-2 | NA | TRBV5-4
CASSPGQINYGYTF | TGTGCCAGCAGCCCGGGACAAATTAACTATGGCTACACCTTC | NA | TRBJ1-2 | NA | TRBV9
CASSASGTGNTGELFF | TGCGCCAGCAGCGCCTCCGGGACAGGGAACACCGGGGAGCTGTTTTTT | TRBD1 | TRBJ2-2 | NA | TRBV5-1
CASRSPGGGYEQFF | TGTGCCAGCAGATCCCCCGGGGGAGGCTATGAGCAGTTCTTC | NA | TRBJ2-1 | NA | TRBV7-2
CASSLTGHSYEQYF | TGTGCCAGCAGCTTAACAGGACACTCCTACGAGCAGTACTTC | NA | TRBJ2-7 | NA | TRBV7-2
CASSFTSVDEQFF | TGTGCCAGCAGCTTTACTAGCGTGGATGAGCAGTTCTTC | TRBD2 | TRBJ2-1 | NA | TRBV7-9
CASSPLWGRNTGELFF | TGCGCCAGCAGCCCCCTTTGGGGCCGTAACACCGGGGAGCTGTTTTTT | NA | TRBJ2-2 | NA | TRBV4-1
CASSLIPGQDMNTEAFF | TGTGCCAGCAGTCTAATACCGGGACAGGACATGAACACTGAAGCTTTCTTT | TRBD1 | TRBJ1-1 | NA | TRBV27
CASSQPTGTARSGANVLTF | TGCGCCAGCAGCCAACCTACCGGGACAGCTCGCTCTGGGGCCAACGTCCTGACTTTC | TRBD1 | TRBJ2-6 | NA | TRBV4-1
CASSLSAGGRNNEQFF | TGTGCCAGCAGTTTATCTGCGGGAGGCAGAAACAATGAGCAGTTCTTC | TRBD2 | TRBJ2-1 | NA | TRBV28
CASSLAGSGYTPAPPYF | TGTGCCAGCAGCTTGGCCGGTAGCGGGTACACCCCCGCACCCCCGTACTTC | TRBD2 | TRBJ2-7 | NA | TRBV5-6
CASSLEPLTDTQYF | TGTGCCAGCAGCTTAGAGCCCCTCACAGATACGCAGTATTTT | NA | TRBJ2-3 | NA | TRBV7-8
CASSVGLAENNEQFF | TGTGCCAGCAGTGTAGGGCTAGCGGAGAACAATGAGCAGTTCTTC | TRBD2 | TRBJ2-1 | NA | TRBV2
CASSPQPGRGNNSPLHF | TGTGCCAGCAGCCCCCAGCCAGGGAGGGGAAATAATTCACCCCTCCACTTT | NA | TRBJ1-6 | NA | TRBV9